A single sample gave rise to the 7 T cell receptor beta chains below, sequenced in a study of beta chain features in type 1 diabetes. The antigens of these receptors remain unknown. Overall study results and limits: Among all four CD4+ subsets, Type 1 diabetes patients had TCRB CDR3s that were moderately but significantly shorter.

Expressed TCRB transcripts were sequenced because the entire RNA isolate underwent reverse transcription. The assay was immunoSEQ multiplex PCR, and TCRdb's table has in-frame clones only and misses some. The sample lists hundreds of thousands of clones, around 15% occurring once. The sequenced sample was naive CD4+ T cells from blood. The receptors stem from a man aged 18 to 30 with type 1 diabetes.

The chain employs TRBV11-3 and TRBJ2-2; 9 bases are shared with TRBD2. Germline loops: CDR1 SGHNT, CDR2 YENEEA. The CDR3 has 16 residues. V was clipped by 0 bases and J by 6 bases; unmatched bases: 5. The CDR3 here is CASSLEVLAGPGELFF. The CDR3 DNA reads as TGTGCCAGCAGCTTAGAGGTGCTAGCGGGACCCGGGGAGCTGTTTTTT.

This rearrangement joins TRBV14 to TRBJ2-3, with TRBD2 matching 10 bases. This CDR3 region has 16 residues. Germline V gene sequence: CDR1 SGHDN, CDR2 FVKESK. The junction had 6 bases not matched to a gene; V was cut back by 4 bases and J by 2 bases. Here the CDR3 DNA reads TGTGCCAGCAGCCCCCTCCTAGCGGGAGCCACAGATACGCAGTATTTT. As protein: CASSPLLAGATDTQYF.

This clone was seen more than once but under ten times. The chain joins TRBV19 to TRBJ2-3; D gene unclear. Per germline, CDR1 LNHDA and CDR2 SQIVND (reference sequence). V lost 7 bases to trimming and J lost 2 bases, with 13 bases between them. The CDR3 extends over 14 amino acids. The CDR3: CASKMGQDTDTQYF. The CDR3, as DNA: TGTGCCAGTAAAATGGGCCAGGACACAGATACGCAGTATTTT. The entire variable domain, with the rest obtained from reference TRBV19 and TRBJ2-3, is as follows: DGGITQSPKYLFRKEGQNVTLSCEQNLNHDAMYWYRQDPGQGLRLIYYSQIVNDFQKGDIAEGYSVSREKKESFPLTVTSAQKNPTAFYLCASKMGQDTDTQYFGPGTRLTVL.

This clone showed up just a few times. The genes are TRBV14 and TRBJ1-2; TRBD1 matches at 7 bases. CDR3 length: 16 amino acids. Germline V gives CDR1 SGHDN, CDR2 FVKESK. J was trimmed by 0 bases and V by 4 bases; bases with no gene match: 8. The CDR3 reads CASSRTRGTANYGYTF. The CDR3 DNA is TGTGCCAGCAGCCGGACCCGAGGGACAGCTAACTATGGCTACACCTTC.

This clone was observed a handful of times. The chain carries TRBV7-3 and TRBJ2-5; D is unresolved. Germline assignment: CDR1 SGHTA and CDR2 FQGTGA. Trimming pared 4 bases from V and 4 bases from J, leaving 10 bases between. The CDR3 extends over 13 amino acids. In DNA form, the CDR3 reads TGTGCCAGCAGCTCCCAAATCGCAGAGACCCAGTACTTC. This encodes CASSSQIAETQYF.

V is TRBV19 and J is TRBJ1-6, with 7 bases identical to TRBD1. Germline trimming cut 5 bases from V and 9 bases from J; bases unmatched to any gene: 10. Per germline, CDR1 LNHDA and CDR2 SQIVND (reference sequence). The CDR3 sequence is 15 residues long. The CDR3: CASSPMTGTTSPLHF. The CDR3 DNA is TGTGCCAGTAGTCCCATGACAGGGACTACTTCACCCCTCCACTTT.

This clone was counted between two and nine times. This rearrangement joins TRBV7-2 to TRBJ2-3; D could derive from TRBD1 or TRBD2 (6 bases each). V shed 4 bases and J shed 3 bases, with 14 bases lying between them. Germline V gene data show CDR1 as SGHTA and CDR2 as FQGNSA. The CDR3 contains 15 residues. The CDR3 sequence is CASSSSRGATDTQYF. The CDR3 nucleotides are TGTGCCAGCAGCTCAAGTAGGGGGGCTACAGATACGCAGTATTTT.